This TCR beta chain was found in a study of blood T cells in healthy people across ages. For the second PCR, which ran for roughly 6 to 12 cycles, a sample-barcoded 5' primer and a J-beta primer mix were used. Each TCR beta cDNA got a 12-nucleotide random molecular identifier. TCRdb re-derived calls from the 5' RACE reads in MiXCR, one entry per CDR3 protein. The sample yields around 990,000 distinct CDR3 sequences, 25% seen once. Study outcomes and limitations: Getting older went along with TCR beta diversity per million T cells dropping roughly linearly. Long-lived donors exceeded aged donors in naive CD4+ cells and diversity.

V was shortened by 6 bases and J by 3 bases, with 9 bases between the two germline ends. The CDR3 runs 11 residues. Germline assignment: CDR1 SQVTM and CDR2 ANQGSEA. A note on this clonotype: Antigen specificity is unknown.

The data were also submitted as part of a second study, on T cells of mothers and their children.

V usage is TRBV29-1 and J usage is TRBJ2-7; the D is unclear. The sequenced material came from blood. This clonotype originated in a girl under 10 years old in good health. Here the CDR3 reads CSVTANYEQYF. The CDR3 bases are TGCAGCGTGACGGCGAACTACGAGCAGTACTTC.